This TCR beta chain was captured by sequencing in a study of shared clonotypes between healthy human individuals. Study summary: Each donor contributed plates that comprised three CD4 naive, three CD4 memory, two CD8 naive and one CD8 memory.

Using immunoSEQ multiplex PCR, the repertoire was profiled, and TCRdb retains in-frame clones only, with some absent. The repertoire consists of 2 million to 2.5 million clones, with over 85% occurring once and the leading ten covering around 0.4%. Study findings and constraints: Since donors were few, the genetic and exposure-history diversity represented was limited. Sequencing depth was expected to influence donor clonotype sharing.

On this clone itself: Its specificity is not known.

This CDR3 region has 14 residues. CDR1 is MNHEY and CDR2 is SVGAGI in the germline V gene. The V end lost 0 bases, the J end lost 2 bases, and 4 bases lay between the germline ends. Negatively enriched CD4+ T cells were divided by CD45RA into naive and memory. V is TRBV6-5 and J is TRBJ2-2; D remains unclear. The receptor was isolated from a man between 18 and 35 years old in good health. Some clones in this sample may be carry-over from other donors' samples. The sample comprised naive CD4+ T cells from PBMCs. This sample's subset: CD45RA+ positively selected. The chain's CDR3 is CASSYSFNTGELFF. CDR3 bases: TGTGCCAGCAGTTACTCTTTCAACACCGGGGAGCTGTTTTTT.